The 10 T cell receptor beta chains in this list originate from one sample, sequenced in a study of cytomegalovirus exposure and HLA in healthy donors. PCR amplification relied on 60 Vbeta primers (plus 13 Jbeta primers). Sequencing used immunoSEQ multiplex PCR; TCRdb keeps in-frame clones, though not all of them. The data contain under 150,000 clones, 8% to 10% of them singletons. The sequenced material came from PBMCs. The receptor set was obtained from a man younger than 40 in good health and CMV-seronegative.

This clone was counted between two and nine times. CDR3 region: CASSLERGSGNTIYF. CDR3 coding DNA: TGCGCCAGCAGCTTGGAAAGGGGTTCTGGAAACACCATATATTTT. This chain links TRBV5-1 with TRBJ1-3, with a tentative D call TRBD1 (5 bases). Germline CDR1 SGHRS, CDR2 YFSETQ. The CDR3 runs to 15 residues. Trimming took off 0 bases at V and 1 base at J, with 8 bases between the two ends.

This clone has more than one count but fewer than ten. V is TRBV6-5 and J is TRBJ2-7; 11 nucleotides match TRBD1. The CDR3 covers 15 residues. Trimming at V came to 10 bases and at J to 6 bases, leaving 14 bases not matched to a gene. The germline V gene has CDR1 MNHEY and CDR2 SVGAGI. The DNA of the CDR3 is TGTGCCACAGCTACCCTCCCCGGGACAGGGGGCGAGCAGTACGTC. It is translated as CATATLPGTGGEQYV.

The V and J genes are TRBV5-6 and TRBJ2-1; tentative D call: TRBD2 (6 bases). Per germline, CDR1 SGHDT and CDR2 YYEEEE. Trimming shortened V by 0 bases and J by 0 bases, and 10 bases separated the two germline ends. The CDR3 runs 16 residues. The CDR3, as DNA: TGTGCCAGCAGCTTGGCAACTAGCCTCTCCTACAATGAGCAGTTCTTC. Translation gives CASSLATSLSYNEQFF.

This clone came up a few times. This chain uses TRBV30 with TRBJ2-7; D uncertain. The CDR3 totals 12 residues. Per germline, CDR1 GTSNPN and CDR2 SVGIG (reference sequence). Deletions cut 0 bases from V and 2 bases from J, with 5 bases between. CDR3 in amino acids: CAWSVSAYEQYF. In DNA form, the CDR3 reads TGTGCCTGGAGTGTATCCGCCTACGAGCAGTACTTC.

This clone was detected ten times or more. Different DNA sequences within this sample yield the same CDR3. The rearrangement links TRBV6-1 to TRBJ1-5, with 8 bases fitting TRBD1. J gave up 0 bases and V 8 bases, and 0 bases lay outside the gene matches. The germline CDR1 and CDR2 sequences are MNHNS and SASEGT. The CDR3 length is 13 residues. As DNA, the CDR3 is TGTGCCAGCGGGACAGGTAGCAATCAGCCCCAGCATTTT. This encodes CASGTGSNQPQHF.

This clone has a handful of counts. The rearrangement joins TRBV5-4 to TRBJ2-1; 7 bases align to TRBD2. The CDR3 sequence is 16 residues long. CDR1 is SGHNT, CDR2 YYREEE, per germline (reference sequence). With 2 bases clipped from V and 1 base from J, the junction kept 6 bases outside the gene matches. The CDR3 sequence: CASSFGGRASYNEQFF. CDR3 bases: TGTGCCAGCAGCTTTGGCGGGAGAGCGTCCTACAATGAGCAGTTCTTC.

The V call is TRBV19, the J call TRBJ2-3, with 7 bases fitting TRBD2. Germline trimming cut 6 bases from V and 3 bases from J; bases unmatched to any gene: 6. The germline CDR1 and CDR2 sequences are LNHDA and SQIVND (reference sequence). This CDR3 region has 14 residues. The CDR3 DNA sequence: TGTGCCAGTAGGGAAGCGGGGATTACAGATACGCAGTATTTT. This sequence encodes CASREAGITDTQYF.

This clone has more than one count but fewer than ten. The V gene is TRBV27, the J gene TRBJ2-7; 11 bases map to TRBD1. Germline values: CDR1 MNHEY, CDR2 SMNVEV (reference sequence). The length of the CDR3 is 16 residues. V dropped 1 base and J dropped 4; count of bases not matched to a gene: 6. The CDR3 spells CASSLLLGTGGYEQYF. For the CDR3, the DNA is TGTGCCAGCAGTTTATTATTGGGGACAGGGGGTTACGAGCAGTACTTC.

The chain uses TRBV2 and TRBJ1-5; tentatively, D is TRBD1 (6 bases). The CDR3 sequence is 15 residues long. The V end was cut by 6 bases, the J end by 3 bases, with 15 bases between. CDR1 is SNHLY and CDR2 is FYNNEI in the germline V gene. DNA for the CDR3: TGTGCCAGCAGATTAATAGGACAGATCAATCAGCCCCAGCATTTT. It codes for CASRLIGQINQPQHF.

The chain is built from TRBV29-1 and TRBJ2-2; possible D gene TRBD2, 5 bases. The V gene's germline CDR1 is SQVTM and CDR2 ANQGSEA. Trimming removed 4 bases at V and 1 base at J, with 10 bases between. The CDR3 is 14 amino acids. The DNA of the CDR3 is TGCAGCGTTGTTACGGGGTTGAACACCGGGGAGCTGTTTTTT. Translated: CSVVTGLNTGELFF.